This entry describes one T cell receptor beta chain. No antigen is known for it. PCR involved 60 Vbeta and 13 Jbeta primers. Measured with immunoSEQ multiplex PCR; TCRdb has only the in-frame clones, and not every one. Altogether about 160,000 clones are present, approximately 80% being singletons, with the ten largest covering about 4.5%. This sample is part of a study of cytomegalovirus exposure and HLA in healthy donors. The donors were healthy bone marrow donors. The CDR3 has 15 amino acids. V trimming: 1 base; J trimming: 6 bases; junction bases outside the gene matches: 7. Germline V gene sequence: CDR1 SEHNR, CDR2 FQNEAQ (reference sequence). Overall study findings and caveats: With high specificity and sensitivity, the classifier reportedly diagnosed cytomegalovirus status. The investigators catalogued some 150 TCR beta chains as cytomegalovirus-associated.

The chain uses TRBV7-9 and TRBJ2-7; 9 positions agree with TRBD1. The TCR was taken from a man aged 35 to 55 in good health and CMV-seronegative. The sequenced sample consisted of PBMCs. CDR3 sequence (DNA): TGTGCCAGCAGCTTAGAAGGGACAGGGACGCTCGAGCAGTACTTC. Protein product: CASSLEGTGTLEQYF.